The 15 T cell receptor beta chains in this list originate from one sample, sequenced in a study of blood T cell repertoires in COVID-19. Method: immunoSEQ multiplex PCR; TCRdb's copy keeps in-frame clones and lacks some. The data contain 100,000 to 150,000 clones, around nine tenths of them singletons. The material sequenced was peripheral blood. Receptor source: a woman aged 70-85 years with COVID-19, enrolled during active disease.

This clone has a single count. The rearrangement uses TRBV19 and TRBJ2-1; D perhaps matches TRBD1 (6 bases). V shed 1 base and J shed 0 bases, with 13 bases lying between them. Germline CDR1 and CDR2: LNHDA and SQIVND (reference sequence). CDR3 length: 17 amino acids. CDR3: CASSIGGGSSSYNEQFF. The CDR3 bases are TGTGCCAGTAGTATAGGTGGGGGCAGCAGCTCCTACAATGAGCAGTTCTTC.

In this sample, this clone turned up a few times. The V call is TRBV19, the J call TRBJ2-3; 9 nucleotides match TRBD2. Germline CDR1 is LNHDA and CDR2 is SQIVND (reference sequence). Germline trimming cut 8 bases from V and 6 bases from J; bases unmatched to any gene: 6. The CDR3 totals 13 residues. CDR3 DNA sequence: TGTGCCAGTGCGGGGGGGGCCGGGGATACGCAGTATTTT. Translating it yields CASAGGAGDTQYF.

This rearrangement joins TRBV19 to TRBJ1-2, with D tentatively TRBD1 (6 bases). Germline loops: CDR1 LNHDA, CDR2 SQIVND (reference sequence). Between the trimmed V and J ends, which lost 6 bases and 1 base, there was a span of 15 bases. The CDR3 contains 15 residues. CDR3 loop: CASRVMDSHNYGYTF. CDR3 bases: TGTGCCAGTAGGGTAATGGACAGCCATAACTATGGCTACACCTTC.

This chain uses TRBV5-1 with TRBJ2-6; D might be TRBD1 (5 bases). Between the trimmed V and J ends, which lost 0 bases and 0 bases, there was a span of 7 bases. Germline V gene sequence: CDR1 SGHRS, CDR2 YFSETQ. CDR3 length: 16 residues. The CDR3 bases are TGCGCCAGCAGCTTGGATAGGGGCTCTGGGGCCAACGTCCTGACTTTC. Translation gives CASSLDRGSGANVLTF.

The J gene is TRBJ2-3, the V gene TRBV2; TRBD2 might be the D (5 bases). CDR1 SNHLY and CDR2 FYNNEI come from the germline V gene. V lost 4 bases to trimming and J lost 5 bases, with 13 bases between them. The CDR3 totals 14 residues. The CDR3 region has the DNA TGTGCCAGCAGTGGAGTGGACTGGGGAGATACGCAGTATTTT. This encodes CASSGVDWGDTQYF. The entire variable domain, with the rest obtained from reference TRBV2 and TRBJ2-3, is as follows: EPEVTQTPSHQVTQMGQEVILRCVPISNHLYFYWYRQILGQKVEFLVSFYNNEISEKSEIFDDQFSVERPDGSNFTLKIRSTKLEDSAMYFCASSGVDWGDTQYFGPGTRLTVL.

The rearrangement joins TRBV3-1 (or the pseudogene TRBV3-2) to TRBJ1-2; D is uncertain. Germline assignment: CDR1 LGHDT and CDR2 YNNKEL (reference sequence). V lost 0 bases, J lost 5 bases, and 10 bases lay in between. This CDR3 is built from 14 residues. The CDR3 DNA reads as TGTGCCAGCAGCCAAGAGGGAGCCCGATATGGCTACACCTTC. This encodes CASSQEGARYGYTF.

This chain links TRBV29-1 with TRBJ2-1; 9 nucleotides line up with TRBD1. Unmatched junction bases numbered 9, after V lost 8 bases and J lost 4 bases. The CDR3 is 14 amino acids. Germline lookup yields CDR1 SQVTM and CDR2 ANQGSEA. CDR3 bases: TGCAGCTCAAGGGACAGGGCCGCATACAATGAGCAGTTCTTC. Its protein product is CSSRDRAAYNEQFF.

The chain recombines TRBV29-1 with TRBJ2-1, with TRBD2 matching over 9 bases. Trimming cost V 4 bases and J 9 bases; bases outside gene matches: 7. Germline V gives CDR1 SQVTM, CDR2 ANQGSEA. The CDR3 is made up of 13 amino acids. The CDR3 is CSVARLAEGEQFF. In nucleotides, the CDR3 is TGCAGCGTTGCCCGACTAGCGGAGGGTGAGCAGTTCTTC.

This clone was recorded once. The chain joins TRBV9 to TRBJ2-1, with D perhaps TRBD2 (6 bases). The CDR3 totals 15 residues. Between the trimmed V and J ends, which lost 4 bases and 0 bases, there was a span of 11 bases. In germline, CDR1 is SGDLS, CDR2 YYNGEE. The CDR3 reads CASSPTGDSYNEQFF. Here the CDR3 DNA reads TGTGCCAGCAGCCCGACGGGGGACTCCTACAATGAGCAGTTCTTC.

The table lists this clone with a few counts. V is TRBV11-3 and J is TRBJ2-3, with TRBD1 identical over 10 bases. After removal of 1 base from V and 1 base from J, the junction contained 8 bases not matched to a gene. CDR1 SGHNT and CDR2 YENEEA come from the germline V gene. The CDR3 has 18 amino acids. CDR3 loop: CASSLVRDRGLGTDTQYF. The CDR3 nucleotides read TGTGCCAGCAGCTTAGTCAGGGACAGGGGCCTAGGCACAGATACGCAGTATTTT.

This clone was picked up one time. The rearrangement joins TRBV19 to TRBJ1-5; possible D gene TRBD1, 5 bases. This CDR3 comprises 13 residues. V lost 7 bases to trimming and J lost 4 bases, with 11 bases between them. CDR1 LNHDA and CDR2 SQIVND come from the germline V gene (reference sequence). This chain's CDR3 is CASTPGFNQPQHF. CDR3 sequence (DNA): TGTGCCAGTACCCCAGGGTTTAATCAGCCCCAGCATTTT.

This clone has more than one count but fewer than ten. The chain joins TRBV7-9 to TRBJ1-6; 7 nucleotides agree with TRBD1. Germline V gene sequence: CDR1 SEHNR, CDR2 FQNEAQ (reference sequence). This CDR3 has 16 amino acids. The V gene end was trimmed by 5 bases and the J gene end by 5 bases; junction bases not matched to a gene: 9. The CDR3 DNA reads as TGTGCCAGCAGCGAACTACAGGGGTTTGATAATTCACCCCTCCACTTT. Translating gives CASSELQGFDNSPLHF.

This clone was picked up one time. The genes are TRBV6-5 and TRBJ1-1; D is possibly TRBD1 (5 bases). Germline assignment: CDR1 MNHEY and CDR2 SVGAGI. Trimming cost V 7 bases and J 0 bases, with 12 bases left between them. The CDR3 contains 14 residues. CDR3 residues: CASTWGTMNTEAFF. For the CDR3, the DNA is TGTGCCAGCACCTGGGGCACTATGAACACTGAAGCTTTCTTT.

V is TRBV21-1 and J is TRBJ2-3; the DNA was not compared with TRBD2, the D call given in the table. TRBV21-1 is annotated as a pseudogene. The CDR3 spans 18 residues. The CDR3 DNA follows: TGTGCCAGCAGCAAAGACCTAGCGGGGGGCGATAGCACAGATACGCAGTATTTT. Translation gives CASSKDLAGGDSTDTQYF.

The CDR3 nucleotides are TGCGCCAGCAGTGGCGGGGGCGGGGGGGCCCCCATAGATATCACAGATACGCAGTATTTT. Translation gives CASSGGGGGAPIDITDTQYF. The chain joins TRBV10-2 to TRBJ2-3, with TRBD2 matching 9 bases. J was trimmed by 2 bases and V by 4 bases; bases with no gene match: 19. Germline loops: CDR1 WSHSY, CDR2 SAAADI. The length of the CDR3 is 20 residues.